The 23 T cell receptor beta chains below come from one sample, sequenced in a study of PD-1 blockade in classical Hodgkin lymphoma. Measured with immunoSEQ multiplex PCR; TCRdb has only the in-frame clones, and not every one. The sample lists almost 30,000 clones, about 82% seen once, with about 0.59% in the top ten. Sample time point: cycle 4 day 1 (C4D1), after about 6 weeks of nivolumab. All the patients suffered relapse after autologous stem cell transplantation, and brentuximab vedotin exposure differed. Thawed PBMCs yielded CD4+ T cells through magnetic negative selection. The specimen comprised CD4+ T cells from blood, sampled before the fourth cycle of nivolumab. These TCRs come from a human donor with classical Hodgkin lymphoma.

The rearrangement uses TRBV28 and TRBJ1-2; unclear D gene. V lost 6 bases to trimming and J lost 4 bases, with 12 bases between them. Germline V gene lookup returns CDR1 MDHEN and CDR2 SYDVKM. The CDR3 length is 13 residues. The CDR3 region is CASRPSSLYGYTF. The CDR3 DNA is TGTGCCAGCAGACCCAGCAGCCTCTATGGCTACACCTTC.

The chain combines TRBV6-5 with TRBJ1-5; possibly TRBD1 for D (5 bases). The CDR3 contains 15 residues. V lost 8 bases and J lost 0, with 14 bases in between. CDR1 is MNHEY, CDR2 SVGAGI, per germline. CDR3 DNA sequence: TGTGCCAGCCCCCGGGTGGGGGGTAGCAATCAGCCCCAGCATTTT. Its protein is CASPRVGGSNQPQHF.

The chain recombines TRBV5-1 with TRBJ2-3; TRBD1 matches 7 bases. The V segment lost 4 bases and the J segment 0 bases; nucleotides outside the gene matches: 8. Germline-derived CDR1 and CDR2 are SGHRS and YFSETQ. The CDR3 totals 16 residues. The CDR3 sequence is CASSLPTGASTDTQYF. CDR3 bases: TGCGCCAGCAGCCTCCCCACAGGGGCCAGCACAGATACGCAGTATTTT.

This clone was seen only a few times. The rearrangement uses TRBV9 and TRBJ1-2; D gene ambiguous. This CDR3 contains 15 residues. The germline gives CDR1 SGDLS, CDR2 YYNGEE. Trimming took 0 bases from V and 4 from J, leaving 13 bases between them. CDR3 in amino acids: CASSVGTISSYGYTF. Here the CDR3 DNA reads TGTGCCAGCAGCGTAGGGACCATCTCTTCCTATGGCTACACCTTC.

This CDR3 reads CASSLYLMNEQFF. The CDR3 nucleotides read TGTGCCAGCAGCTTGTATCTGATGAATGAGCAGTTCTTC. J is TRBJ2-1 and V is TRBV13; no clear D gene. The CDR3 is 13 amino acids. The V end was cut by 3 bases, the J end by 7 bases, with 10 bases between. The V gene's germline CDR1 is PRHDT and CDR2 FYEKMQ (reference sequence).

The chain is built from TRBV5-1 and TRBJ2-7; D possibly matches TRBD1 or TRBD2 (5 bases each). The CDR3 contains 14 residues. Trimming cost V 7 bases and J 0 bases, with 14 bases left between them. Germline V lookup: CDR1 SGHRS, CDR2 YFSETQ. The CDR3 reads CASGRDGSSYEQYF. Written as DNA, the CDR3 is TGCGCCAGCGGCCGGGACGGTAGCTCCTACGAGCAGTACTTC. Full variable domain (outside the CDR3, taken from reference TRBV5-1 and TRBJ2-7): KAGVTQTPRYLIKTRGQQVTLSCSPISGHRSVSWYQQTPGQGLQFLFEYFSETQRNKGNFPGRFSGRQFSNSRSEMNVSTLELGDSALYLCASGRDGSSYEQYFGPGTRLTVT.

The V and J genes are TRBV30 and TRBJ1-3, with 8 bases fitting TRBD1. This CDR3 is 16 amino acids long. V was clipped by 4 bases and J by 3 bases; unmatched bases: 11. Germline loops: CDR1 GTSNPN, CDR2 SVGIG (reference sequence). This CDR3 reads CAWNTKDREGGNTIYF. CDR3 DNA: TGTGCCTGGAATACGAAGGACAGGGAGGGTGGAAACACCATATATTTT.

The V gene is TRBV7-2, the J gene TRBJ1-6; D uncertain. Germline V CDR1 and CDR2: SGHTA, FQGNSA. Trimming shortened V by 5 bases and J by 0 bases, and 17 bases separated the two germline ends. The CDR3 totals 18 residues. The CDR3 sequence is CASSRLGRPSSYNSPLHF. CDR3 coding DNA: TGTGCCAGCAGCCGATTAGGGAGACCTAGCTCCTATAATTCACCCCTCCACTTT.

This clone was found a few times. The V gene is TRBV5-1, the J gene TRBJ1-5, with D possibly TRBD1 on 6 matching bases. The germline V and J ends were trimmed by 4 bases and 9 bases, with 14 bases remaining between them. Germline V CDR1 and CDR2: SGHRS, YFSETQ. The CDR3 consists of 13 residues. CDR3 sequence reads: CASSAETGLPQHF. CDR3 nucleotide sequence: TGCGCCAGCAGCGCCGAAACAGGGTTGCCCCAGCATTTT.

This chain links TRBV7-9 with TRBJ1-2, with D perhaps TRBD1 (5 bases). Trimming took off 1 base at V and 4 bases at J, with 7 bases between the two ends. The CDR3 extends over 13 amino acids. Germline CDR1 and CDR2: SEHNR and FQNEAQ (reference sequence). CDR3 in DNA: TGTGCCAGCAGCTTAGAACAGGTCTATGGCTACACCTTC. This gives the protein CASSLEQVYGYTF.

J is TRBJ2-7 and V is TRBV19; weak D call: TRBD1 (5 bases). V was trimmed by 2 bases and J by 0 bases, leaving 11 bases between them. CDR1 is LNHDA and CDR2 is SQIVND in the germline V gene (reference sequence). The CDR3 runs to 15 residues. The CDR3 reads CASSILSGPSYEQYF. In nucleotides, the CDR3 is TGTGCCAGTAGTATACTCTCAGGGCCCTCCTACGAGCAGTACTTC.

The chain joins TRBV18 to TRBJ2-4; D might be TRBD1 (5 bases). The germline V gene has CDR1 KGHSH and CDR2 LQKENI. The CDR3 extends over 16 amino acids. V dropped 0 bases and J dropped 6 bases, with 15 bases sitting between them. CDR3 residues: CASSPPRQGQGNIQYF. In DNA form, the CDR3 reads TGTGCCAGCTCACCACCAAGGCAGGGTCAGGGAAACATTCAGTACTTC.

There are a few counts of this clone. The chain has TRBV4-2 and TRBJ1-2, with D uncertain. The CDR3 totals 15 residues. The germline V and J ends were trimmed by 1 base and 4 bases, with 13 bases remaining between them. Germline lookup yields CDR1 LGHNA and CDR2 YNFKEQ. The CDR3 region is CASSQAGTQSYGYTF. CDR3 DNA sequence: TGTGCCAGCAGCCAAGCAGGAACCCAAAGCTATGGCTACACCTTC.

The chain uses TRBV5-1 and TRBJ2-7; D may correspond to TRBD1 or TRBD2 (5 bases each). The CDR3 consists of 17 residues. Germline V gives CDR1 SGHRS, CDR2 YFSETQ. V was shortened by 2 bases and J by 6 bases, with 24 bases between the two germline ends. The CDR3 reads CASSLGRGVFYAGEQYF. CDR3 nucleotides: TGCGCCAGCAGCTTAGGGCGAGGGGTCTTCTATGCCGGCGAGCAGTACTTC.

V gene TRBV7-9 combines with J gene TRBJ1-1; no firm D call. The ends were cut back, 4 bases at V and 5 bases at J, with 8 bases in the middle. The CDR3 sequence is 12 residues long. Germline V gene data show CDR1 as SEHNR and CDR2 as FQNEAQ (reference sequence). CDR3 sequence reads: CASSSVGTEAFF. The CDR3 region has the DNA TGTGCCAGCAGCTCCGTGGGGACTGAAGCTTTCTTT.

The V and J genes are TRBV7-2 and TRBJ1-5; D not resolved. The germline gives CDR1 SGHTA, CDR2 FQGNSA. V was pared by 1 base and J by 3 bases, with 7 bases between. The CDR3 is made up of 14 amino acids. The CDR3 sequence is CASSLEQTNQPQHF. The CDR3 DNA reads TGTGCCAGCAGCTTAGAACAGACCAATCAGCCCCAGCATTTT.

In this sample, this clone turned up a few times. The V gene is TRBV5-1, the J gene TRBJ1-4, with TRBD1 matching over 11 bases. This CDR3 has 15 residues. Per germline, CDR1 SGHRS and CDR2 YFSETQ. The ends lost 4 bases at V and 7 bases at J; junction bases unmatched: 6. In DNA form, the CDR3 reads TGCGCCAGCAGCGGTACCGGGACAGGGGGTGAAAAACTGTTTTTT. Translated: CASSGTGTGGEKLFF. The variable domain in full, completed from reference TRBV5-1 and TRBJ1-4, reads KAGVTQTPRYLIKTRGQQVTLSCSPISGHRSVSWYQQTPGQGLQFLFEYFSETQRNKGNFPGRFSGRQFSNSRSEMNVSTLELGDSALYLCASSGTGTGGEKLFFGSGTQLSVL.

The J gene is TRBJ1-4, the V gene TRBV5-1, with a tentative D call TRBD1 (6 bases). The CDR3 extends over 14 amino acids. The V end lost 2 bases, the J end lost 5 bases, and 10 bases lay between the germline ends. CDR1 SGHRS and CDR2 YFSETQ come from the germline V gene. CDR3 residues: CASSLWGQNEKLFF. Here the CDR3 DNA reads TGCGCCAGCAGCTTATGGGGACAAAATGAAAAACTGTTTTTT.

The rearrangement uses TRBV30 and TRBJ2-7; unclear D gene. Trimming stripped 1 base from V and 6 bases from J, with 13 bases between. The CDR3 consists of 13 residues. Germline V lookup: CDR1 GTSNPN, CDR2 SVGIG (reference sequence). CDR3 protein: CAWSEVPGSEQYF. CDR3 coding DNA: TGTGCCTGGAGTGAAGTCCCGGGCTCCGAGCAGTACTTC.

This clone was observed once. The chain combines TRBV30 with TRBJ1-2; D is possibly TRBD1 (6 bases). Per germline, CDR1 GTSNPN and CDR2 SVGIG (reference sequence). V lost 7 bases and J 3 bases, leaving 18 bases between the germline ends. This CDR3 region has 14 residues. The CDR3 protein is CAYPARQGHYGYTF. CDR3 coding DNA: TGTGCCTATCCGGCCCGGCAGGGGCACTATGGCTACACCTTC.

J is TRBJ2-7 and V is TRBV5-4; unclear D gene. The CDR3 contains 13 residues. V shed 3 bases and J shed 0 bases, with 7 bases lying between them. Germline lookup yields CDR1 SGHNT and CDR2 YYREEE (reference sequence). The CDR3 here is CASSSRTSYEQYF. As DNA, the CDR3 is TGTGCCAGCAGCTCGAGGACCTCCTACGAGCAGTACTTC.

This clone was detected once. The CDR3 bases are TGTGCCAGCAGCTTGGCCGGTGGGGGCCCGGCGGATACGCAGTATTTT. It specifies CASSLAGGGPADTQYF. The rearrangement joins TRBV5-4 to TRBJ2-3; a weak D match, TRBD1 (6 bases). V shed 0 bases and J shed 6 bases, with 17 bases lying between them. Germline CDR1 SGHNT, CDR2 YYREEE (reference sequence). The length of the CDR3 is 16 residues.

This rearrangement joins TRBV10-2 to TRBJ1-1; D remains ambiguous. From germline, CDR1 is WSHSY and CDR2 SAAADI. Trimming removed 4 bases from V and 4 bases from J, with 10 bases in between. CDR3 length: 13 amino acids. In DNA form, the CDR3 reads TGCGCCAGCAGTGTGGAGGGTAGCACTGAAGCTTTCTTT. Protein product: CASSVEGSTEAFF.